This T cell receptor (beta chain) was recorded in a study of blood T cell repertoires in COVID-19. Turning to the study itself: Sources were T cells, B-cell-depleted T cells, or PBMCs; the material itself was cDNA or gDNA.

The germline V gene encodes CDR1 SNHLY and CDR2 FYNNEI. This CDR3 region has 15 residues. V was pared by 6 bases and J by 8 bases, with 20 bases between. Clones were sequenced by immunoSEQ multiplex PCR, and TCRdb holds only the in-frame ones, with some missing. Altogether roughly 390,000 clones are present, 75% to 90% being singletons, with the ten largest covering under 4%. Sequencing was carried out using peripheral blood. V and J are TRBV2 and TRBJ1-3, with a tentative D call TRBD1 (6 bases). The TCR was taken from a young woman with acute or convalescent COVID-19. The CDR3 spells CASSVYTGSADTIYF. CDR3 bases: TGTGCCAGCAGCGTTTATACAGGGTCGGCGGACACCATATATTTT.